This TCR beta chain was sequenced for a study of blood T cell repertoires in COVID-19. Study details: Some COVID-19 samples were acute and others convalescent; all came from the United States, Italy and Spain.

Seattle cases were enrolled at active infection and followed longitudinally. This table comes from immunoSEQ multiplex PCR, and its TCRdb copy is limited to in-frame clones, with some not included. The data contain about 270,000 clones, more than 70% of them singletons. The sequenced sample was peripheral blood. This clonotype originated in a woman of 80 years or more with COVID-19, enrolled during active disease.

CDR3: CASSFSTASTGELFF. In nucleotides, the CDR3 is TGCGCCAGCAGCTTCTCGACAGCGAGTACCGGGGAGCTGTTTTTT. The chain has TRBV5-1 and TRBJ2-2, with D perhaps matching TRBD1 (5 bases). The germline gives CDR1 SGHRS, CDR2 YFSETQ. Trimming shortened V by 2 bases and J by 5 bases, and 13 bases separated the two germline ends. The CDR3 has 15 amino acids. Full variable domain (rest looked up from reference TRBV5-1 and TRBJ2-2): KAGVTQTPRYLIKTRGQQVTLSCSPISGHRSVSWYQQTPGQGLQFLFEYFSETQRNKGNFPGRFSGRQFSNSRSEMNVSTLELGDSALYLCASSFSTASTGELFFGEGSRLTVL.